Following are 3 T cell receptor beta chains from one sample sequenced in a study of blood T cell repertoires in COVID-19 (dated by TCRdb to about 2020). Library method: the immunoSEQ multiplex PCR assay. Here the immuneACCESS table is served through TCRdb, limited to in-frame sequences with V and J called. Missing clones are a known gap in these copies; in checked studies unresolved V genes cover under half, and the rest lacks a known reason. Within this sample are tens of thousands of clones, with 75% to 90% of them counted one time only. About an eighth of the sample rests with the top ten. The sample comprised peripheral blood. These receptors came from a human donor in a cohort sampled during active COVID-19.

This clone has more than one count but fewer than ten. The chain links TRBV5-1 to TRBJ1-6; the match to TRBD1 covers 9 bases. The J segment lost 7 bases and the V segment lost 4 bases, leaving 6 bases of the junction unmatched. CDR3 length: 15 amino acids. Germline values: CDR1 SGHRS, CDR2 YFSETQ. CDR3 sequence: CASSAGQGGNSPLHF. CDR3 sequence (DNA): TGCGCCAGCAGCGCGGGACAGGGCGGCAATTCACCCCTCCACTTT. Based on the CDR3 plus reference TRBV5-1 and TRBJ1-6, the full variable domain is KAGVTQTPRYLIKTRGQQVTLSCSPISGHRSVSWYQQTPGQGLQFLFEYFSETQRNKGNFPGRFSGRQFSNSRSEMNVSTLELGDSALYLCASSAGQGGNSPLHFGNGTRLTVT.

A single count supports this clone. The CDR3: CASRHGAGGDTQYF. CDR3 nucleotides: TGTGCCAGCAGACACGGGGCCGGAGGGGATACGCAGTATTTT. The V gene is TRBV6-6, the J gene TRBJ2-3, with a possible D match to TRBD2 (6 bases). From germline, CDR1 is MNHNY and CDR2 SVGAGI (reference sequence). The CDR3 extends over 14 amino acids. V lost 6 bases and J 6 bases, leaving 16 bases between the germline ends.

The rearrangement links TRBV6-5 to TRBJ1-5; maybe TRBD1 (6 bases). CDR1 and CDR2 (germline): MNHEY, SVGAGI. V was trimmed by 0 bases and J by 5 bases, leaving 14 bases between them. The CDR3 consists of 16 residues. The DNA of the CDR3 is TGTGCCAGCAGTTACTCGAGTAGGGGGGGAGATCAGCCCCAGCATTTT. It encodes CASSYSSRGGDQPQHF.